Here is one TCR beta chain with its context. Its antigen is still unknown. The record originates from a study of PD-1 blockade in mismatch repair-deficient tumors. Overall study: All were previously treated, progressing patients with 12 mismatch repair-deficient cancer types. Study conclusions and caveats: Tumor-resident clones, often undetectable pretreatment in blood, expanded then contracted after pembrolizumab.

Mismatch repair deficiency was confirmed in all patients, by PCR or immunohistochemistry. TCRs were sequenced from a few patients responding to pembrolizumab. Method: immunoSEQ multiplex PCR; TCRdb's copy keeps in-frame clones and lacks some. Of roughly 110,000 clones in the sample, roughly 80% were seen once. CDR1 is GTSNPN, CDR2 SVGIG, per germline (reference sequence). This CDR3 comprises 14 residues. Trimming shortened V by 2 bases and J by 1 base, and 9 bases separated the two germline ends. This chain connects TRBV30 to TRBJ1-3; possibly TRBD1 for D (5 bases). This sequence was found in an adult with mismatch repair-deficient cancer. Specimen: peripheral blood, collected 60 weeks after starting pembrolizumab. The CDR3 DNA is TGTGCCTGGAGTCGGCAGGGTTCTGGAAACACCATATATTTT. This codes for CAWSRQGSGNTIYF.